This entry is about one TCR beta chain. Antigen unknown. The entry originates in a study of early stage breast cancer tumors. CDR1 WSHSY and CDR2 SAAADI come from the germline V gene. The CDR3 totals 15 residues. V lost 6 bases, J lost 2 bases, and 14 bases lay in between. Findings and limits, study-wide: Blood repertoires resembled normal breast more than tumor.

Produced via immunoSEQ multiplex PCR; TCRdb's table is partial and in-frame only. The sample shows 20,000 to 25,000 clones, 76% of them seen only once. This rearrangement joins TRBV10-2 to TRBJ1-3; D is perhaps TRBD1 (5 bases). The origin of this receptor is a person between 55 and 70 years old with breast cancer. Sequenced sample: blood. The DNA of the CDR3 is TGCGCCAGCAGGGGGGGTGTGGCCCCTGGAAACACCATATATTTT. Its translation: CASRGGVAPGNTIYF.